The clone carrying this T cell receptor beta chain has ten or more counts. At one of its ends the junction is not consistent with the germline gene, which may arise from a read error. These data belong to a study of T cell repertoires in cytomegalovirus infection. The V gene's germline CDR1 is SSHAT and CDR2 FNYEAQ (reference sequence). The CDR3 contains 14 residues. In TCRdb, the reads were re-called with MiXCR into one record per CDR3 protein. The sample records around 630,000 distinct CDR3 sequences, 20% to 25% being singletons. Sequenced sample: CD8+ T cells from PBMCs. The chain uses TRBV7-7 and TRBJ2-2; D gene unclear. This TCR derives from a human donor in good health (CMV status not recorded). Some clones in this sample may be carry-over from other donors' samples. CDR3 in amino acids: CASSLYQETGELFF. In DNA form, the CDR3 reads TGTGCTAGCAGCTTATATCAGGAAACCGGGGAGCTGTTTTTT.